This is a list of T cell receptor beta chains from one sample in a study of blood T cell repertoires in COVID-19. TCRdb keeps only in-frame clones here, not all; method: immunoSEQ multiplex PCR. This repertoire shows 100,000 or so clones, over 75% found once; its top ten account for about 20%. The sample consisted of peripheral blood. The origin of the receptors is a human donor in a cohort sampled during active COVID-19. CDR3s include the opening cysteine and the closing phenylalanine or tryptophan. D genes are given only for firm matches. A clone size is listed for some rows: how often the clone was seen (once, few, many), or a class if it is expanded.

TRBV6-5	TRBJ2-5	-	TRBD2	TGTGCCACCGGTTTAGCGGGAGTTAGGGAGACCCAGTACTTC	CATGLAGVRETQYF
TRBV11-1	TRBJ2-3	-	-	TGTGCCAGCAGCTTGAGTCCCACTAGCACAGATACGCAGTATTTT	CASSLSPTSTDTQYF
TRBV7-6	TRBJ2-1	-	TRBD2	TGTGCCAGCAGCATGGCTAGCGGCTCCTACAATGAGCAGTTCTTC	CASSMASGSYNEQFF
TRBV6-5	TRBJ1-2	-	-	TGTGCCAGCAGTCACGGAACAGGGAACGGCTACACCTTC	CASSHGTGNGYTF
TRBV7-3	TRBJ2-3	-	TRBD1	TGTGCCAGCAGCTTACAGGGGGCAACAGATACGCAGTATTTT	CASSLQGATDTQYF
TRBV3-1/TRBV3-2	TRBJ2-5	-	-	TGTGCCAGCACCCAGACCAGGGAAGGGGAGACCCAGTACTTC	CASTQTREGETQYF
TRBV4-2	TRBJ2-1	-	-	TGTGCCAGCAGTACGACTACCAGCTCCTACAATGAGCAGTTCTTC	CASSTTTSSYNEQFF
TRBV19	TRBJ1-2	-	-	TGTGCCAGTAGTATAGATCCTTTTTATGGCTACACCTTC	CASSIDPFYGYTF
TRBV19	TRBJ1-2	few	-	TGTGCCAGTAGTATAGCCAGGCTCCGACGTTCTAACTATGGCTACACCTTC	CASSIARLRRSNYGYTF
TRBV21-1	TRBJ2-6	-	-	TGTGCCAGCAGCAAAATCCAGGGTGAAAGGTGTGGGGCCAACGTCCTGACTTTC	CASSKIQGERCGANVLTF
TRBV6-2/TRBV6-3	TRBJ2-1	-	-	TGTGCCAGCAGTTTGTACGGGGTGGACAATGAGCAGTTCTTC	CASSLYGVDNEQFF
TRBV9	TRBJ1-2	-	TRBD1	TGTGCCAGCAGCGCTGGGACAGTTCCAACTTATGGCTACACCTTC	CASSAGTVPTYGYTF
TRBV24-1	TRBJ2-1	-	TRBD2	TGTGCCACCGGAGCGGGAGCGCCCTACAATGAGCAGTTCTTC	CATGAGAPYNEQFF
TRBV6-6	TRBJ2-5	-	TRBD2	TGTGCCAGCCAAAGACTAGCGGGAGAGACCCAGTACTTC	CASQRLAGETQYF
TRBV28	TRBJ2-1	few	-	TGTGCCAGCAGTTTTCCGCGAGGCTCCTACAATGAGCAGTTCTTC	CASSFPRGSYNEQFF
TRBV7-3	TRBJ2-7	-	TRBD1	TGTGCCAGCAGCTTACTGGACAGGGCCTACTACGAGCAGTACTTC	CASSLLDRAYYEQYF
TRBV6-5	TRBJ2-4	-	-	TGTGCCAGCAGGCCTCGGAGCGGCATTCAGTACTTC	CASRPRSGIQYF
TRBV12-3/TRBV12-4	TRBJ1-1	-	-	TGTGCCAGCAGTTTGGGCAGGGAAGCTTTCTTT	CASSLGREAFF
TRBV25-1	TRBJ1-5	-	TRBD1	TGTGCCAGCAGCGAGACAGGGGCCAATCAGCCCCAGCATTTT	CASSETGANQPQHF
TRBV4-1	TRBJ1-1	-	-	TGCGCCAGCAGCCAAGAAGCTACATTACGGGATGGTGAAGCTTTCTTT	CASSQEATLRDGEAFF
TRBV3-1/TRBV3-2	TRBJ1-5	many	-	TGTGCCAGCAGCCAAGCGGTCCGGCCGGGGGCCCAGCATTTT	CASSQAVRPGAQHF
TRBV29-1	TRBJ2-3	-	-	TGCAGCGTTGCAACAGAGTACAGAGATACGCAGTATTTT	CSVATEYRDTQYF
TRBV18	TRBJ2-2	-	-	TGTGCCAGCTCAGACCGCATCGGGGAGAACACCGGGGAGCTGTTTTTT	CASSDRIGENTGELFF
TRBV3-1/TRBV3-2	TRBJ2-7	-	-	TGTGCCAGCAGCCAAGACACTATATACGAGCAGTACTTC	CASSQDTIYEQYF
TRBV6-2/TRBV6-3	TRBJ2-1	-	TRBD1	TGTGCCAGCAGTTACGGGGACAGGGCCGGCAATGAGCAGTTCTTC	CASSYGDRAGNEQFF
TRBV12-3/TRBV12-4	TRBJ1-2	once	-	TGTGCCAGCAGTTTTCAGATGTTCTATGGCTACACCTTC	CASSFQMFYGYTF
TRBV5-1	TRBJ2-1	-	TRBD2	TGCGCCAGCAGCCCGGGGGAGGGGCGCAACAATGAGCAGTTCTTC	CASSPGEGRNNEQFF
TRBV6-1	TRBJ2-7	-	TRBD1	TGTGCCAGCAGTGAAGTCATGACCTTGACAGGGGCGACCTACGAGCAGTACTTC	CASSEVMTLTGATYEQYF
TRBV9	TRBJ2-3	-	-	TGTGCCAGCAGCGTACGTTTAAACACAGATACGCAGTATTTT	CASSVRLNTDTQYF
TRBV18	TRBJ2-3	-	-	TGTGCCAGTCGCGGCGGGGTCACAGATACGCAGTATTTT	CASRGGVTDTQYF
TRBV28	TRBJ1-1	-	-	TGTGCCAGCAGTTTGGTGGAGAGCACTGAAGCTTTCTTT	CASSLVESTEAFF
TRBV29-1	TRBJ1-2	-	TRBD1	TGCAGCGAAGGGACAGGGGGCAGACACACCTTC	CSEGTGGRHTF
TRBV29-1	TRBJ1-3	few	TRBD1	TGCAGCGTTGAATCCCCTAAGAAGGGACAGGCTGGAAACACCATATATTTT	CSVESPKKGQAGNTIYF
TRBV6-4	TRBJ1-1	-	TRBD1	TGTGCCAGCAGCCCGGGACAGGGGACGGTACGGAACACTGAAGCTTTCTTT	CASSPGQGTVRNTEAFF
TRBV28	TRBJ2-7	few	-	TGTGCCAGCAGCCCGGTTACTTACTCCTACGAGCAGTACTTC	CASSPVTYSYEQYF
TRBV10-3	TRBJ1-1	once	TRBD1	TGTGCCATCCGAGGACAGGGGATCGAAGCTTTCTTT	CAIRGQGIEAFF
TRBV6-5	TRBJ1-4	-	-	TGTGCCAGCAGTTACATGGGAGCCAGGGGTGAAAAACTGTTTTTT	CASSYMGARGEKLFF
TRBV4-1	TRBJ2-4	-	-	TGCGCCAGCAGCCTCGTTTTGATTCCGGGAGCCAAAAACATTCAGTACTTC	CASSLVLIPGAKNIQYF
TRBV4-1	TRBJ2-3	medium-sized	TRBD2	TGCGCCAGCAGCCCTAGGACTAGCGGGGTCGGCGATACGCAGTATTTT	CASSPRTSGVGDTQYF
TRBV2	TRBJ1-2	-	TRBD1	TGTGCCAGCCGCGGACAGGGGTCGAATGGCTACACCTTC	CASRGQGSNGYTF
TRBV6-1	TRBJ1-2	once	-	TGTGCCAGCAGTGACCGCTCCACCGGGGGTGGCTACACCTTC	CASSDRSTGGGYTF